This T cell receptor (beta chain) came from a study of monozygotic twins with cystic fibrosis. Assay: immunoSEQ multiplex PCR; the TCRdb copy retains only in-frame clones and omits some. In the table there are roughly 25,000 clones, roughly 97% of which are singletons. Findings and caveats of the study: J usage was most co-twin-similar in 8 of 16 pairs, V in 13. Monozygotic CF twin pairs shared significantly more nucleotide-identical clonotypes than unrelated CF individuals did.

Comments on this clone: Its antigen is as yet unknown.

This CDR3 is built from 11 residues. Germline V gene data show CDR1 as SEHNR and CDR2 as FQNEAQ (reference sequence). V was cut by 2 bases and J by 10 bases, with 5 bases left in between. The chain recombines TRBV7-9 with TRBJ2-2; D is ambiguous. Sequencing was performed on blood. The sequence was collected from a girl aged 2-10 years with cystic fibrosis. This chain's CDR3 is CASSLQEELFF. The CDR3 nucleotides read TGTGCCAGCAGCTTACAGGAGGAGCTGTTTTTT.